The 5 T cell receptor beta chains below were found in one sample sequenced in a study of T-cell reconstitution after alpha-beta-depleted transplantation in children. A TCRbeta library incorporating unique molecular identifiers was prepared. Via MiXCR, TCRdb re-called the PCR reads, giving one row per CDR3 protein. The table includes about 610,000 distinct CDR3 sequences, over 9.5% detected once. Sequencing used PBMCs from the stem cell graft donor, obtained from the stem cell graft. The receptors stem from a human donor who donated a stem cell graft to a child with acute myeloid leukemia.

The V call is TRBV11-1, the J call TRBJ2-1; 8 bases are a match to TRBD1. From germline, CDR1 is SGHAT and CDR2 FQDESV (reference sequence). The CDR3 loop spans 19 amino acids. V lost 5 bases, J lost 4 bases, and 19 bases stayed unmatched. Here the CDR3 DNA reads TGTGCCAGCAGCCTAGGGGGGACAGGTCCCGTTAGCGGATACAATGAGCAGTTCTTC. The encoded protein is CASSLGGTGPVSGYNEQFF.

The chain couples TRBV12-3 or TRBV12-4 to TRBJ1-3; possibly TRBD1 for D (6 bases). This CDR3 spans 13 amino acids. The V and J ends lost 6 bases and 4 bases respectively, with 10 bases between them. CDR3 sequence: CASSTGTGNTIYF. The CDR3 DNA reads TGTGCCAGCAGCACCGGGACAGGAAACACCATATATTTT.

This clonotype was detected many times. The chain links TRBV5-1 to TRBJ2-7; tentatively, D is TRBD1 or TRBD2 (5 bases each). There are 16 residues in the CDR3. Germline lookup yields CDR1 SGHRS and CDR2 YFSETQ. V gave up 0 bases and J gave up 0 bases, with 13 bases separating them. DNA for the CDR3: TGCGCCAGCAGCTTGGTAGGGACGCTCGGCTCCTACGAGCAGTACTTC. It translates to CASSLVGTLGSYEQYF.

This clonotype was seen ten or more times. The chain combines TRBV6-2 or TRBV6-3 with TRBJ2-1, with TRBD2 matching over 11 bases. Germline loops: CDR1 MNHEY, CDR2 SVGEGT. V was pared by 5 bases and J by 1 base, with 4 bases of the junction left unmatched. The CDR3 is 16 amino acids. The CDR3 DNA sequence: TGTGCCAGCAGTGGGCTAGCGGGAGGTTCCTACAATGAGCAGTTCTTC. Translation gives CASSGLAGGSYNEQFF.

This chain uses TRBV20-1 with TRBJ2-7, with D possibly TRBD1 on 7 matching bases. The germline V and J ends were trimmed by 6 bases and 3 bases, with 24 bases remaining between them. The V gene's germline CDR1 is DFQATT and CDR2 SNEGSKA (reference sequence). The CDR3 loop spans 16 amino acids. As DNA, the CDR3 is TGCAGTGCGACTAGGGACAGATCAAGGGGGTACTACGAGCAGTACTTC. Amino acids: CSATRDRSRGYYEQYF.